Included here is one T cell receptor (beta chain) sequence, with context. This record comes from a study of blood T cell repertoires in COVID-19. On the study more broadly: Spain, Italy and the United States supplied samples that represented acute and convalescent COVID-19. From T cells, B-cell-depleted T cells, or PBMCs came the material, which was cDNA or gDNA.

Authors' data handling: From reference gene primer amplification, estimates of nucleated cell counts were derived. Profiled with immunoSEQ multiplex PCR; TCRdb holds only in-frame clones, not every one. V, J and clone size derive from that table, while D and trimming were established from the DNA sequence. The sample contains about 50,000 clones, approximately 84% of which appear only once. Trimming took 5 bases from V and 4 from J, leaving 5 bases between them. The germline CDR1 and CDR2 sequences are KGHDR and SFDVKD. CDR3 length: 12 residues. The sequence came from a man in his sixties with acute or convalescent COVID-19. The chain employs TRBV24-1 and TRBJ2-1, with D possibly matching TRBD1 (5 bases). The source material was peripheral blood. The CDR3 coding sequence is TGTGCCACCAGTGGACAGTACAATGAGCAGTTCTTC. Encoded protein: CATSGQYNEQFF.